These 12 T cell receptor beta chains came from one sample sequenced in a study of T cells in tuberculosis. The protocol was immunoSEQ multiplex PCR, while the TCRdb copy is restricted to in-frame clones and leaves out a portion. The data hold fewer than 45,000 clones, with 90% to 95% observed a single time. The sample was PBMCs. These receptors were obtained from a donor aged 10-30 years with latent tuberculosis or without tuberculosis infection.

CDR3 sequence: CASSQGTRHYEQFF. The CDR3 DNA reads TGCGCCAGCAGCCAAGGGACTAGACACTATGAGCAGTTCTTC. The J gene is TRBJ2-1, the V gene TRBV4-1; 7 bases line up with TRBD2. Germline V gene data show CDR1 as MGHRA and CDR2 as YSYEKL. CDR3 length: 14 amino acids. After removal of 1 base from V and 8 bases from J, the junction contained 5 bases not matched to a gene.

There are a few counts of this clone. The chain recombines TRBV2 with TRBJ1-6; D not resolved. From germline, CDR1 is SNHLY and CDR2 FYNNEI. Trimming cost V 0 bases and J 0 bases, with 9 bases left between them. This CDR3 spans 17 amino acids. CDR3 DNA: TGTGCCAGCAGTGAAGCGCTGGGGAGCTCCTATAATTCACCCCTCCACTTT. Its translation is CASSEALGSSYNSPLHF.

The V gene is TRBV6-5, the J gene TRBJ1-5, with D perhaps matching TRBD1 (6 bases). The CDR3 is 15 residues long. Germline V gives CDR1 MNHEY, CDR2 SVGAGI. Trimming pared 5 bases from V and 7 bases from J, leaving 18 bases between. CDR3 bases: TGTGCCAGCAGTCCGGGGAGGGGGTTGTCACAGCCCCAGCATTTT. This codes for CASSPGRGLSQPQHF.

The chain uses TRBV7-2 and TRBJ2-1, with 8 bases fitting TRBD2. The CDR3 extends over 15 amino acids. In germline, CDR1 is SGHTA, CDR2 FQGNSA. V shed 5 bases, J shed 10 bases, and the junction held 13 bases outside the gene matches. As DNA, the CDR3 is TGTGCCAGCAGCCTTAGCGGGACTAGTAGAATGGAGCAGTTCTTC. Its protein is CASSLSGTSRMEQFF. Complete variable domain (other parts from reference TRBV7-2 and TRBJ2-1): GAGVSQSPSNKVTEKGKDVELRCDPISGHTALYWYRQSLGQGLEFLIYFQGNSAPDKSGLPSDRFSAERTGGSVSTLTIQRTQQEDSAVYLCASSLSGTSRMEQFFGPGTRLTVL.

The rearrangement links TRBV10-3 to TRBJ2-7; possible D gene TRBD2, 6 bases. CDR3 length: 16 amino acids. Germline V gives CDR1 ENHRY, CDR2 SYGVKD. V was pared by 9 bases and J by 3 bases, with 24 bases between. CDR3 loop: CAITGTTRDGLYEQYF. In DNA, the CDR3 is TGTGCCATTACTGGAACCACGCGGGACGGACTCTACGAGCAGTACTTC.

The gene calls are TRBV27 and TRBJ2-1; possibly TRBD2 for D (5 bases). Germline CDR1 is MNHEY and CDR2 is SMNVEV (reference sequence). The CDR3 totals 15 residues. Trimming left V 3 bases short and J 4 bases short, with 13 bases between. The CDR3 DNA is TGTGCCAGCAGTTTGAGAGGGCGTATGTACAATGAGCAGTTCTTC. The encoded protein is CASSLRGRMYNEQFF.

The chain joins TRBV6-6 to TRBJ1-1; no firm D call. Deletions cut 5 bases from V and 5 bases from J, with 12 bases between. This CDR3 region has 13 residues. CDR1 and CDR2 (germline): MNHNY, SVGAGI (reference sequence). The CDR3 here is CASSPRPGTEAFF. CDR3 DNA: TGTGCCAGCAGTCCCCGACCAGGAACTGAAGCTTTCTTT.

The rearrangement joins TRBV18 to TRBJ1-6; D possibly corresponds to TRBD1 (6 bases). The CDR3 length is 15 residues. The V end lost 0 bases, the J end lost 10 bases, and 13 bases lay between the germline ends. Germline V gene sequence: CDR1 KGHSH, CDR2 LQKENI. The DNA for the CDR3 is TGTGCCAGCTCACCACCGAACAGGGAAGGGTCACCCCTCCACTTT. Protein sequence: CASSPPNREGSPLHF.

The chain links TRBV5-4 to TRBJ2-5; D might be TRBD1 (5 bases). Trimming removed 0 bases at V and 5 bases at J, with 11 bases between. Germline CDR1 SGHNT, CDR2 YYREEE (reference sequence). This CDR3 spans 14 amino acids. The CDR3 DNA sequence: TGTGCCAGCAGCTTGGGGGTGGCAGGGGAGACCCAGTACTTC. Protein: CASSLGVAGETQYF.

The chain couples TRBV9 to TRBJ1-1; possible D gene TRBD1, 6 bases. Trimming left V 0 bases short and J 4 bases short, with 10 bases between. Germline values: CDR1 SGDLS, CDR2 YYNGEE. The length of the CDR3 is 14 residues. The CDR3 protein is CASSVGGPGTEAFF. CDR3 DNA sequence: TGTGCCAGCAGCGTAGGGGGGCCGGGCACTGAAGCTTTCTTT.

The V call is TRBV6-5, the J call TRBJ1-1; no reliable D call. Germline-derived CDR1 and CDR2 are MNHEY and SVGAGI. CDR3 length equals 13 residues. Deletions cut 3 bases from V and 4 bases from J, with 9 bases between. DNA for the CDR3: TGTGCCAGCAGTTATACGCGGAGCACTGAAGCTTTCTTT. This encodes CASSYTRSTEAFF.

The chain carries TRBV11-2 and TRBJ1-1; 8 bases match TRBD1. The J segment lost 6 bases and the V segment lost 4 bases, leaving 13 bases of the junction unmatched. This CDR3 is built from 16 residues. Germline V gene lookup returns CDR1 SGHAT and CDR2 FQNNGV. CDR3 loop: CASSSPRDRRFPEAFF. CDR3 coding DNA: TGTGCCAGCAGCTCGCCGCGGGACAGGAGGTTCCCTGAAGCTTTCTTT.